This T cell receptor (beta chain) was captured in a study of T-cell reconstitution after alpha-beta-depleted transplantation in children. Study-wide results and limits: From newly produced T cells came most of the T-cell counts and diversity one year after transplant. Two months or so post-transplant, alpha-beta T cells reportedly derived from several hundred expanded graft clones.

With 3 bases removed from V and 12 bases from J, the gap between germline ends came to 12 bases. This CDR3 region has 12 residues. Looked up from germline, CDR1 is MGHDK and CDR2 is SYGVNS. Unique molecular identifiers tagged the TCRbeta library. TCRdb reanalysed the PCR reads using MiXCR and keeps one entry per CDR3 protein. This sample has about 980,000 distinct CDR3 sequences, with roughly 29% found just once. On this clonotype: Its specificity is unknown.

This sample comprised PBMCs, mostly from graft donor cells, obtained 360 days after TCRalphabeta/CD19-depleted stem cell transplant. V and J are TRBV25-1 and TRBJ2-1; TRBD1 is a possible D gene (6 bases). The source of this sequence is a boy under two years old who had a stem cell transplant for SCID, so the T cells may come from the graft donor. The CDR3 spells CASSDLTGGQFF. DNA of the CDR3: TGTGCCAGCAGTGACCTGACAGGAGGGCAGTTCTTC.